These T cell receptor beta chains were read from a single sample in a study of CD8+ T cells in alopecia areata. TCRdb's table, derived via immunoSEQ multiplex PCR, lists solely in-frame clones and lacks some. The sample yields about 210,000 clones, around two fifths seen once. The sample was CD4+ T cells sorted from blood, taken around week 31, from a patient treated with tofacitinib. These receptors were taken from a human donor with alopecia areata. Each CDR3 is given with its conserved first and last residue. D genes are given only for firm matches. The size field is filled for only some rows; it gives once, few, many or a size class.

d_gene	abundance	v_gene	j_gene	CDR3aa	CDR3nt
TRBD2	-	TRBV5-1	TRBJ2-3	CASSLGTRGSTDTQYF	TGCGCCAGCAGCTTGGGGACTAGAGGTAGCACAGATACGCAGTATTTT
-	few	TRBV18	TRBJ2-1	CASSPPSAGPNEQFF	TGTGCCAGCTCACCACCCTCCGCGGGCCCTAATGAGCAGTTCTTC
TRBD2	-	TRBV5-1	TRBJ2-3	CASSLEAAGGPSTDTQYF	TGCGCCAGCAGCTTGGAAGCGGCGGGGGGCCCTAGCACAGATACGCAGTATTTT
-	-	TRBV6-1	TRBJ1-5	CASNGRQPQHF	TGTGCCAGCAACGGTCGGCAGCCCCAGCATTTT
TRBD2	few	TRBV29-1	TRBJ2-4	CSVGRWGGGKNIQYF	TGCAGCGTTGGAAGGTGGGGGGGTGGCAAAAACATTCAGTACTTC
TRBD1	few	TRBV19	TRBJ1-5	CASSAKTDRDSNQPQHF	TGTGCCAGTAGTGCAAAAACCGACAGGGATAGCAATCAGCCCCAGCATTTT
-	-	TRBV9	TRBJ1-2	CASSTTWADGYTF	TGTGCCAGCAGCACAACTTGGGCGGATGGCTACACCTTC
TRBD1	few	TRBV4-1	TRBJ1-1	CASSQGTGGEGTEAFF	TGCGCCAGCAGCCAGGGGACAGGGGGCGAGGGCACTGAAGCTTTCTTT
-	-	TRBV5-1	TRBJ1-2	CASSLRTEEDGYTF	TGCGCCAGCAGCTTAAGGACGGAGGAGGATGGCTACACCTTC
-	once	TRBV2	TRBJ2-3	CASTISGQRTDTQYF	TGTGCCAGCACCATTAGCGGACAACGCACAGATACGCAGTATTTT
TRBD1	-	TRBV6-5	TRBJ1-1	CASSYSNRGAAEAFF	TGTGCCAGCAGTTACTCCAACAGGGGGGCGGCTGAAGCTTTCTTT
-	-	TRBV30	TRBJ2-2	CASDSVGLNTGELFF	TGTGCCAGCGATAGCGTGGGACTCAACACCGGGGAGCTGTTTTTT
TRBD1	-	TRBV7-9	TRBJ1-2	CASSLARNRGNYGYTF	TGTGCCAGCAGCTTAGCCCGGAACAGGGGAAACTATGGCTACACCTTC
-	-	TRBV20-1	TRBJ2-4	CSARPGAIQYF	TGCAGTGCTAGGCCGGGCGCCATTCAGTACTTC
TRBD1	few	TRBV18	TRBJ2-7	CASSQQTGESYEQYF	TGTGCCAGCTCACAACAGACAGGGGAGTCCTACGAGCAGTACTTC
-	-	TRBV6-1	TRBJ1-1	CASMSPWAGGQAFF	TGTGCCAGCATGTCTCCGTGGGCTGGGGGGCAAGCTTTCTTT
-	few	TRBV14	TRBJ2-5	CASSLAESGRETQYF	TGTGCCAGCAGCCTGGCGGAGTCCGGGAGAGAGACCCAGTACTTC
-	few	TRBV5-4	TRBJ2-1	CASSPWGFYNEQFF	TGTGCCAGCAGCCCATGGGGTTTCTACAATGAGCAGTTCTTC
TRBD1	-	TRBV7-2	TRBJ1-2	CASSLDAGGARGYTF	TGTGCCAGCAGCTTAGACGCAGGGGGCGCCCGAGGCTACACCTTC
-	-	TRBV6-1	TRBJ1-2	CASSSPGLAHGYTF	TGTGCCAGCAGTTCGCCGGGACTGGCGCATGGCTACACCTTC
-	-	TRBV30	TRBJ2-5	CAWSPDKYQETQYF	TGTGCCTGGAGCCCTGACAAGTACCAAGAGACCCAGTACTTC
-	-	TRBV30	TRBJ2-1	CAWSGLTQHREQFF	TGTGCCTGGAGTGGACTAACCCAGCACCGGGAGCAGTTCTTC
-	-	TRBV5-4	TRBJ2-7	CASSLFGEQYF	TGTGCCAGCAGCTTGTTCGGGGAGCAGTACTTC
-	-	TRBV6-5	TRBJ2-1	CASSYGVWRDEQFF	TGTGCCAGCAGTTACGGTGTCTGGAGGGATGAGCAGTTCTTC
TRBD1	-	TRBV5-1	TRBJ1-4	CASSSGQGNEKLFF	TGCGCCAGCAGCTCTGGACAGGGAAATGAAAAACTGTTTTTT
-	once	TRBV29-1	TRBJ1-1	CSVSRRLNTEAFF	TGCAGCGTCTCCCGACGGCTGAACACTGAAGCTTTCTTT
-	-	TRBV5-1	TRBJ2-1	CASSLTLRGLTTEQFF	TGCGCCAGCAGCTTGACCCTCCGGGGGTTAACCACTGAGCAGTTCTTC
-	-	TRBV15	TRBJ2-5	CATSRDQGTQYF	TGTGCCACCAGCAGAGATCAGGGGACCCAGTACTTC
-	-	TRBV7-8	TRBJ1-1	CASSLGALTTEAFF	TGTGCCAGCAGCTTAGGGGCATTGACCACTGAAGCTTTCTTT
-	-	TRBV29-1	TRBJ2-7	CSVDLGGYEQYF	TGCAGCGTTGATTTGGGGGGCTACGAGCAGTACTTC
-	few	TRBV9	TRBJ1-2	CASNPLGSNYGYTF	TGTGCCAGCAATCCGTTAGGGTCGAACTATGGCTACACCTTC
TRBD1	few	TRBV12-5	TRBJ2-2	CASGLVQGATGELFF	TGTGCTAGTGGTTTGGTCCAGGGGGCAACCGGGGAGCTGTTTTTT
-	-	TRBV27	TRBJ1-2	CASSSSTNYGYTF	TGTGCCAGCAGTTCGTCCACTAACTATGGCTACACCTTC
-	-	TRBV2	TRBJ2-7	CASSVGQFSYEQYF	TGTGCCAGCAGTGTCGGACAGTTCTCCTACGAGCAGTACTTC
-	few	TRBV12-5	TRBJ2-1	CASGFYNEQFF	TGTGCTAGTGGTTTTTACAATGAGCAGTTCTTC
-	few	TRBV5-1	TRBJ2-5	CASSLGNSGSRETQYF	TGCGCCAGCAGCTTGGGAAACAGTGGGAGCCGGGAGACCCAGTACTTC
-	-	TRBV29-1	TRBJ1-5	CSAGRHQPQHF	TGCAGCGCGGGAAGGCATCAGCCCCAGCATTTT
TRBD1	-	TRBV6-5	TRBJ2-7	CASSKLQDRGHEQYF	TGTGCCAGCAGTAAACTACAGGACAGGGGCCACGAGCAGTACTTC
-	few	TRBV29-1	TRBJ1-1	CSVLYSTEAFF	TGCAGCGTTTTATACAGCACTGAAGCTTTCTTT
-	many	TRBV19	TRBJ2-1	CASSKSVIHEQFF	TGTGCCAGTAGTAAGTCCGTGATCCATGAGCAGTTCTTC
-	few	TRBV14	TRBJ2-3	CASSQFRSGDTQYF	TGTGCCAGCAGCCAATTTCGGAGTGGCGATACGCAGTATTTT
-	-	TRBV19	TRBJ2-3	CASSLSDTQYF	TGTGCCAGTAGTCTTTCAGATACGCAGTATTTT
-	-	TRBV5-4	TRBJ1-6	CASSLYGEDSPLHF	TGTGCCAGCAGCTTGTACGGGGAGGATTCACCCCTCCACTTT
-	-	TRBV5-6	TRBJ1-2	CASSSEGNYGYTF	TGTGCCAGCAGCTCCGAAGGGAACTATGGCTACACCTTC
-	-	TRBV5-1	TRBJ1-4	CASSTGRTGATNEKLFF	TGCGCCAGCAGCACCGGACGGACGGGGGCAACTAATGAAAAACTGTTTTTT
-	-	TRBV19	TRBJ2-2	CASSIWGPSNTGELFF	TGTGCCAGTAGTATTTGGGGGCCGTCGAACACCGGGGAGCTGTTTTTT